The entry that follows covers one TCR beta chain sequence. The antigen it binds to is not known. No base quality information exists; no much larger clone differs at one position. The entry originates in a study of blood T cell repertoires in COVID-19 (dated by TCRdb to between 2020 and 2021). About the investigation overall: The collaborator samples originated in the United States, Italy and Spain and spanned the acute and convalescent phases of COVID-19. Where available, HLA class I and class II types were obtained from metadata supplied by the sample provider rather than from assay-based typing. Nearly every sample came with metadata listing a de-identified subject ID, COVID-19 status, age in years and sex. The dataset comprised deeply sampled blood TCRbeta repertoires from subjects exposed to, actively infected with, or recovered from COVID-19. The material from the prospective study consisted of cDNA or gDNA derived from T cells, B-cell-depleted T cells, or PBMCs. The repertoires were released in a freely available public database meant as a resource for research on the immune response to SARS-CoV-2. Samples were obtained from the ongoing ImmuneRACE study (first 160 participants) and from 950 to 1,500 subjects provided by 6 global collaborators.

TCRbeta CDR3 regions were amplified from genomic DNA using the immunoSEQ Assay, a bias-controlled multiplex PCR. The paper's data handling went like this. The number of nucleated cells in each sample was estimated from the amplification of reference gene primers within the assay. To quantify the absolute abundance of each unique TCRbeta CDR3 rearrangement, sequence reads were collapsed and filtered. For each sample, productive Simpson clonality was calculated as the square root of Simpson's diversity index over productive rearrangements. The clones in this table, taken by TCRdb from immuneACCESS, are in-frame only. Not every clone is retained; where verified, under half of the shortfall comes from an unresolved V gene, and the cause of the rest is unknown. The V and J calls and clone size come from that table; D and trimming were worked out from the DNA. The table for this sample lists more than 200,000 clones; more than 75% of them were counted only once. 5.9% of the sample is taken by the ten largest.

Trimming at the junction amounts to 8 bases on V and 0 bases on J, and the germline ends lie 16 bases apart. The CDR3 has 16 amino acids, counting the end cysteine and phenylalanine. CDR3 DNA only is kept here, 48 bases in frame from base 1. CDR1 SGHTA and CDR2 FQGNSA are derived from the germline V gene. The collaborating institutions used their own protocols to collect whole blood in K2EDTA tubes. For TCRbeta analysis, collaborators shipped samples in one of three forms: frozen whole blood, isolated PBMCs, or DNA extracted from either of those sample types. Broader findings and caveats from the paper: How much clinical and demographic metadata was included differed by source and by participant, and the metadata was provided uncurated.

This receptor was obtained from a man at least 80 years old with acute or convalescent COVID-19. The chain joins TRBV7-2 to TRBJ2-2, with TRBD2 perhaps the D gene, on 6 matching bases. Material: peripheral blood. For the CDR3, the sequence is CASGSPGGTNTGELFF. DNA sequence: TGTGCCAGCGGCTCCCCCGGGGGTACGAACACCGGGGAGCTGTTTTTT.